Presented here are 18 T cell receptor beta chains from one specimen sequenced in a study of blood T cell repertoires in COVID-19. Generated by immunoSEQ multiplex PCR, the TCRdb table keeps only in-frame clones and is missing some. The table shows roughly 330,000 clones, with around nine tenths occurring only once. Input material: PBMCs or T cells enriched from blood (not recorded which). These receptors originate from a woman aged 30 to 39 who had recovered from COVID-19.

V and J are TRBV15 and TRBJ1-1; D not certain. CDR3 length: 12 residues. V lost 7 bases to trimming and J lost 3 bases, with 9 bases between them. Germline-derived CDR1 and CDR2 are LNHNV and YYDKDF (reference sequence). CDR3: CATKKGDTEAFF. The CDR3 DNA sequence: TGTGCCACCAAGAAGGGAGACACTGAAGCTTTCTTT.

As regards this clone: One end of the junction is discordant with germline, which a read error may explain. The chain has TRBV7-7 and TRBJ2-6; weak D call: TRBD2 (6 bases). CDR3 size: 18 residues. Germline V gives CDR1 SSHAT, CDR2 FNYEAQ (reference sequence). As DNA, the CDR3 is TGTGCTAGCAGCTTGACTGGAGGGAGTTTTGGTGGGGCCAACGTCCTGACTTTC. Amino acid sequence: CASSLTGGSFGGANVLTF.

V usage is TRBV6-5 and J usage is TRBJ2-1; 12 bases align to TRBD2. J gave up 4 bases and V 8 bases, and 3 bases lay outside the gene matches. Germline V gives CDR1 MNHEY, CDR2 SVGAGI. The CDR3 is made up of 14 amino acids. The CDR3 DNA reads TGTGCCAGCTACGGACTAGCGGGGTACAATGAGCAGTTCTTC. Amino acid sequence: CASYGLAGYNEQFF.

The chain joins TRBV18 to TRBJ2-3; TRBD2 is a possible D gene (6 bases). In germline, CDR1 is KGHSH, CDR2 LQKENI. The germline V and J ends were trimmed by 0 bases and 0 bases, with 7 bases remaining between them. The CDR3 is made up of 15 amino acids. The CDR3 is CASSPPGGSTDTQYF. DNA of the CDR3: TGTGCCAGCTCACCACCGGGGGGTAGCACAGATACGCAGTATTTT.

In this sample, this clone turned up a few times. This chain connects TRBV6-4 to TRBJ2-3; 14 bases are shared with TRBD2. The CDR3 spans 17 residues. Germline values: CDR1 MRHNA, CDR2 SNTAGT. With 0 bases clipped from V and 1 base from J, the junction kept 0 bases outside the gene matches. The CDR3 nucleotides are TGTGCCAGCAGTGACTCGACTAGCGGGGGGGGCACAGATACGCAGTATTTT. Protein sequence: CASSDSTSGGGTDTQYF.

This clone was observed a handful of times. V and J are TRBV27 and TRBJ1-2; 8 nucleotides align to TRBD1. Germline lookup yields CDR1 MNHEY and CDR2 SMNVEV (reference sequence). V was pared by 5 bases and J by 0 bases, with 8 bases of the junction left unmatched. The CDR3 runs 16 residues. CDR3 region: CASSMDRATPNYGYTF. The CDR3 DNA sequence: TGTGCCAGCAGTATGGACAGGGCCACTCCTAACTATGGCTACACCTTC.

This chain uses TRBV6-6 with TRBJ2-7, with D possibly matching TRBD1 (7 bases). The CDR3 sequence is 14 residues long. Per the germline V gene, CDR1 is MNHNY and CDR2 is SVGAGI (reference sequence). The germline V and J ends were trimmed by 6 bases and 2 bases, with 14 bases remaining between them. As DNA, the CDR3 is TGTGCCAGCAGGCGGGGACAGCAGACCTACGAGCAGTACTTC. Amino acid sequence: CASRRGQQTYEQYF.

This clone has a single count. The chain links TRBV10-3 to TRBJ2-7; D unresolved. With 3 bases removed from V and 5 bases from J, the gap between germline ends came to 5 bases. The CDR3 covers 11 residues. The germline V gene has CDR1 ENHRY and CDR2 SYGVKD. The DNA of the CDR3 is TGTGCCATCAGTGACCGGGACGAGCAGTACTTC. Translating gives CAISDRDEQYF.

This clone was recorded once. This rearrangement joins TRBV7-3 to TRBJ1-1, with D perhaps matching TRBD1 (6 bases). CDR1 SGHTA and CDR2 FQGTGA come from the germline V gene. The CDR3 totals 15 residues. The germline V and J ends were trimmed by 5 bases and 4 bases, with 17 bases remaining between them. CDR3 region: CASSPMGGASTEAFF. CDR3 DNA sequence: TGTGCCAGCAGCCCAATGGGGGGGGCGAGCACTGAAGCTTTCTTT.

This clone was counted once. V gene TRBV9 combines with J gene TRBJ1-2; the match to TRBD1 covers 7 bases. The V segment lost 3 bases and the J segment 6 bases; nucleotides outside the gene matches: 8. CDR1 and CDR2 (germline): SGDLS, YYNGEE. The CDR3 spans 14 residues. The CDR3 region has the DNA TGTGCCAGCAGCGCACAGGGGTTTGGAAATGGCTACACCTTC. Encoded protein: CASSAQGFGNGYTF.

The chain carries TRBV5-6 and TRBJ1-2; 9 nucleotides match TRBD1. Trimming cost V 1 base and J 2 bases; bases outside gene matches: 3. Germline V gene data show CDR1 as SGHDT and CDR2 as YYEEEE. CDR3 length: 15 amino acids. Here the CDR3 reads CASSLPGQGNYGYTF. CDR3 coding DNA: TGTGCCAGCAGCTTGCCAGGACAGGGGAACTATGGCTACACCTTC.

This clone turned up a few times. This chain connects TRBV7-2 to TRBJ1-5; no reliable D call. The germline gives CDR1 SGHTA, CDR2 FQGNSA. This CDR3 contains 16 residues. V gave up 0 bases and J gave up 0 bases, with 9 bases separating them. DNA for the CDR3: TGTGCCAGCAGCTTAGCGGCGGGCCTTAGCAATCAGCCCCAGCATTTT. Translating gives CASSLAAGLSNQPQHF. Based on the CDR3 plus reference TRBV7-2 and TRBJ1-5, the full variable domain is GAGVSQSPSNKVTEKGKDVELRCDPISGHTALYWYRQSLGQGLEFLIYFQGNSAPDKSGLPSDRFSAERTGGSVSTLTIQRTQQEDSAVYLCASSLAAGLSNQPQHFGDGTRLSIL.

This chain joins TRBV9 and TRBJ1-2; 11 nucleotides match TRBD1. Trimming cost V 4 bases and J 6 bases; bases outside gene matches: 8. The CDR3 consists of 15 residues. Per germline, CDR1 SGDLS and CDR2 YYNGEE. CDR3 nucleotides: TGTGCCAGCAGCTCCGGGACAGGGGGGTCCCATGGCTACACCTTC. Translation: CASSSGTGGSHGYTF. Full variable domain (remainder filled in from reference TRBV9 and TRBJ1-2): DSGVTQTPKHLITATGQRVTLRCSPRSGDLSVYWYQQSLDQGLQFLIQYYNGEERAKGNILERFSAQQFPDLHSELNLSSLELGDSALYFCASSSGTGGSHGYTFGSGTRLTVV.

This rearrangement joins TRBV29-1 to TRBJ1-1, with D possibly TRBD1 on 6 matching bases. Trimming stripped 3 bases from V and 4 bases from J, with 18 bases between. The V gene's germline CDR1 is SQVTM and CDR2 ANQGSEA. CDR3 length: 15 residues. CDR3 DNA sequence: TGCAGCGTTGAGCAGGACAGCATCTCGCGCACTGAAGCTTTCTTT. It translates to CSVEQDSISRTEAFF.

This clone has only one observation. The rearrangement uses TRBV5-1 and TRBJ2-3; maybe TRBD2 (6 bases). V lost 1 base and J 6 bases, leaving 12 bases between the germline ends. The CDR3 is made up of 14 amino acids. The germline V gene encodes CDR1 SGHRS and CDR2 YFSETQ. For the CDR3, the DNA is TGCGCCAGCAGCTTGACTAGCCTTAGCGATACGCAGTATTTT. Translating it yields CASSLTSLSDTQYF.

This chain joins TRBV6-5 and TRBJ1-1, with TRBD1 matching over 8 bases. The junction had 6 bases not matched to a gene; V was cut back by 4 bases and J by 5 bases. The CDR3 is 14 residues long. Germline V lookup: CDR1 MNHEY, CDR2 SVGAGI. CDR3: CASSSGGGSTEAFF. The CDR3 DNA is TGTGCCAGCAGTTCAGGGGGCGGGAGTACTGAAGCTTTCTTT.

The CDR3 spells CASSLEETETYSYGYTF. For the CDR3, the DNA is TGCGCCAGCAGCTTGGAGGAGACGGAAACATACTCGTATGGCTACACCTTC. The chain recombines TRBV5-1 with TRBJ1-2; no reliable D call. The V and J ends lost 0 bases and 5 bases respectively, with 20 bases between them. The germline CDR1 and CDR2 sequences are SGHRS and YFSETQ. CDR3 size: 17 residues.

The chain couples TRBV6-5 to TRBJ1-2; maybe TRBD1 (6 bases). V was cut by 6 bases and J by 2 bases, with 7 bases left in between. Germline values: CDR1 MNHEY, CDR2 SVGAGI. The CDR3 is made up of 12 amino acids. The CDR3 loop is CASRGQNYGYTF. DNA for the CDR3: TGTGCCAGCAGAGGACAGAACTATGGCTACACCTTC.